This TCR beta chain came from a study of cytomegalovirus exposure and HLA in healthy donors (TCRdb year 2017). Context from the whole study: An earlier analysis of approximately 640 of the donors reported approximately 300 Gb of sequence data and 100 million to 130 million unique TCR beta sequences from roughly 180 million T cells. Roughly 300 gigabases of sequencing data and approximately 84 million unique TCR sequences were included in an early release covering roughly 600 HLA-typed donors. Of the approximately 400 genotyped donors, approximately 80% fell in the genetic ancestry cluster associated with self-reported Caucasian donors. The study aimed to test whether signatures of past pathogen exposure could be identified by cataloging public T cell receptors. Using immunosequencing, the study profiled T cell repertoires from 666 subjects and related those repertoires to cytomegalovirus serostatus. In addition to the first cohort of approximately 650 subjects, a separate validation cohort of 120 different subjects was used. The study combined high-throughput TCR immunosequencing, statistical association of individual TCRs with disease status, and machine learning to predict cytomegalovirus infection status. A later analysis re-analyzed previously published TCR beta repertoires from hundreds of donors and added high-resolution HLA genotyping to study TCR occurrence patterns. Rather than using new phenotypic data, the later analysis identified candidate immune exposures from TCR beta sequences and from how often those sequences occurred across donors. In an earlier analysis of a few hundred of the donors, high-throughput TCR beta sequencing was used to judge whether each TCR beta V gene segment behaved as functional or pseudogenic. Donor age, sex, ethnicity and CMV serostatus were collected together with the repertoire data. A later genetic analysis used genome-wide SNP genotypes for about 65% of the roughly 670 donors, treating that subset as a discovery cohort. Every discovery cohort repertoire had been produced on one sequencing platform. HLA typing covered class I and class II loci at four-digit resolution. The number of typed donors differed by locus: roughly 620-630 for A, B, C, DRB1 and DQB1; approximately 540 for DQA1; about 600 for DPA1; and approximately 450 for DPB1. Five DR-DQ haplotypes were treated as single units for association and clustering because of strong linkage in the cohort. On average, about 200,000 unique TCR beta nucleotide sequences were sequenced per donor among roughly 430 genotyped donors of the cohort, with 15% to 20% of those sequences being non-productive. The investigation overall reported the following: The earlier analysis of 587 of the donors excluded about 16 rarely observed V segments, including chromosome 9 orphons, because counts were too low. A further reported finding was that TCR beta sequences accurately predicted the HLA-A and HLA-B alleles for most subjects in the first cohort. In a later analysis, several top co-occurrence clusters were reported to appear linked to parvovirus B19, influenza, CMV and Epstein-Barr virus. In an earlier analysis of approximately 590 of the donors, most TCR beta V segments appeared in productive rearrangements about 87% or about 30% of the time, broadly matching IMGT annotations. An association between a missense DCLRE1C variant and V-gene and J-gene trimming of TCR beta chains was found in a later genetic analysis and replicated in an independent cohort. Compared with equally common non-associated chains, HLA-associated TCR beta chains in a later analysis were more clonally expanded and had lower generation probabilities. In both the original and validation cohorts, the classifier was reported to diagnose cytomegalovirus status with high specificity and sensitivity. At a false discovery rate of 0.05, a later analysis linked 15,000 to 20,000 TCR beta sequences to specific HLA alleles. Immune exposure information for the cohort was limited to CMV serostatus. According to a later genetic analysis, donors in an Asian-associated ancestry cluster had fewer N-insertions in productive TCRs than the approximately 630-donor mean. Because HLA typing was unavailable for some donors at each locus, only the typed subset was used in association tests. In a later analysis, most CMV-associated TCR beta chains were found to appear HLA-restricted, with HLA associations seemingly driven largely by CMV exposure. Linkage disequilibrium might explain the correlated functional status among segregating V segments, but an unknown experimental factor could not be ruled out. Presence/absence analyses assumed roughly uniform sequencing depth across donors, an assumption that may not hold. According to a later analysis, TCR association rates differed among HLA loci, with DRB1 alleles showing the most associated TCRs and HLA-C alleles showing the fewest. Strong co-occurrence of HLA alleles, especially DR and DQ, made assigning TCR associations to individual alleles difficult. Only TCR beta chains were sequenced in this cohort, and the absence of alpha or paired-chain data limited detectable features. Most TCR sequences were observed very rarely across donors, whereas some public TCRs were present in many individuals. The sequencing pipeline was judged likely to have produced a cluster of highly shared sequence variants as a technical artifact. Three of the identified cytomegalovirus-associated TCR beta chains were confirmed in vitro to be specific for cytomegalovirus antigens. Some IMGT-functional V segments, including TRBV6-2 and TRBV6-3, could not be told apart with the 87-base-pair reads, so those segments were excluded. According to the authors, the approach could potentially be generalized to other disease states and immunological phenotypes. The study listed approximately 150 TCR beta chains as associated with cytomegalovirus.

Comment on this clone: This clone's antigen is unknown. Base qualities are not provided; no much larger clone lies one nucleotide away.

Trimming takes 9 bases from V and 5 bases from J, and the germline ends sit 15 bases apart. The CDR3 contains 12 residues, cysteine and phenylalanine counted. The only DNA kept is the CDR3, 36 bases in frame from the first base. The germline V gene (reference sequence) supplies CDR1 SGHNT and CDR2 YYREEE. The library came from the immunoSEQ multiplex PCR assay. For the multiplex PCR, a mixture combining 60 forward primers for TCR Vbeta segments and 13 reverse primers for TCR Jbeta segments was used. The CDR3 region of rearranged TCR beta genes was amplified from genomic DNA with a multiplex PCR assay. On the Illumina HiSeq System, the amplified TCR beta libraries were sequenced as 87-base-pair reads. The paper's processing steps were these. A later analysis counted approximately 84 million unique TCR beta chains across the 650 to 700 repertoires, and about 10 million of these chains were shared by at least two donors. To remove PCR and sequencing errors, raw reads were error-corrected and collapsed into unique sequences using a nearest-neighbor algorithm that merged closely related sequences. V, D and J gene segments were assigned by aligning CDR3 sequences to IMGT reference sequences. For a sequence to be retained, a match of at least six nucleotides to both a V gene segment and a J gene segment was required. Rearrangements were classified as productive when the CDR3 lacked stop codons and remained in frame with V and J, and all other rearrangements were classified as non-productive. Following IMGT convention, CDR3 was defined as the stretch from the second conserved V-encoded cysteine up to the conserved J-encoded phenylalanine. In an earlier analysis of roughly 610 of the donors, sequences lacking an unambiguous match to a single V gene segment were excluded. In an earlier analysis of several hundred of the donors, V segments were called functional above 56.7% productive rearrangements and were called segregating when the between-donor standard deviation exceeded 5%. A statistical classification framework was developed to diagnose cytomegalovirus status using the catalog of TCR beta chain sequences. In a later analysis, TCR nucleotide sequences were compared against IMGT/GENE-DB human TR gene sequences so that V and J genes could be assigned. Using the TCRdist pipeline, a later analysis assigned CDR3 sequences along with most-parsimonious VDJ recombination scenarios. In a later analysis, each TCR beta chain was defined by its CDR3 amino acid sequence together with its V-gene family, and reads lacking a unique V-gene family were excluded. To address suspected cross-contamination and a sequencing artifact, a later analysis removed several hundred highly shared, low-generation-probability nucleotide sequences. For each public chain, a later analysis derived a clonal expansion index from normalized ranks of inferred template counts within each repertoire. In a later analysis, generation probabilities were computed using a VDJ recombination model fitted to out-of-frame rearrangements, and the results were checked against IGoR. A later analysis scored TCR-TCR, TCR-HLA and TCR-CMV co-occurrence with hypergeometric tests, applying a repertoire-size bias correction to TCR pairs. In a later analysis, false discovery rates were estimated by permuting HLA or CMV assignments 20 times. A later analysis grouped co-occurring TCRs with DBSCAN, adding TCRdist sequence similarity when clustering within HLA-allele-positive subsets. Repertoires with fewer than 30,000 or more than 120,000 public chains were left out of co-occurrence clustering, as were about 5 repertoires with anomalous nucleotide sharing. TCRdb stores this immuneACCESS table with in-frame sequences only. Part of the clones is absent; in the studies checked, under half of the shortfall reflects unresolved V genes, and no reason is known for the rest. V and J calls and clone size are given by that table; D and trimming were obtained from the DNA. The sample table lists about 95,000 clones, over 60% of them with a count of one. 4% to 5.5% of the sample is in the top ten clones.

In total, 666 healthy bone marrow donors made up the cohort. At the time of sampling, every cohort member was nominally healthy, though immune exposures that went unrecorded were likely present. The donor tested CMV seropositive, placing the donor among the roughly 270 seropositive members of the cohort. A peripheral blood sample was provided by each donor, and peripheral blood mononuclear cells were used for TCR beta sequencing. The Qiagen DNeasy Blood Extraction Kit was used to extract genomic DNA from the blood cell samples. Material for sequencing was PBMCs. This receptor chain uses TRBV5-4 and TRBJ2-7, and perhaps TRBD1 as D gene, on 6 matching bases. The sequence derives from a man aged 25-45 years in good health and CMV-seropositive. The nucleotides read TGTGCCACCGCAACAGGGAAAAACGAGCAGTACTTC. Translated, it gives CATATGKNEQYF.